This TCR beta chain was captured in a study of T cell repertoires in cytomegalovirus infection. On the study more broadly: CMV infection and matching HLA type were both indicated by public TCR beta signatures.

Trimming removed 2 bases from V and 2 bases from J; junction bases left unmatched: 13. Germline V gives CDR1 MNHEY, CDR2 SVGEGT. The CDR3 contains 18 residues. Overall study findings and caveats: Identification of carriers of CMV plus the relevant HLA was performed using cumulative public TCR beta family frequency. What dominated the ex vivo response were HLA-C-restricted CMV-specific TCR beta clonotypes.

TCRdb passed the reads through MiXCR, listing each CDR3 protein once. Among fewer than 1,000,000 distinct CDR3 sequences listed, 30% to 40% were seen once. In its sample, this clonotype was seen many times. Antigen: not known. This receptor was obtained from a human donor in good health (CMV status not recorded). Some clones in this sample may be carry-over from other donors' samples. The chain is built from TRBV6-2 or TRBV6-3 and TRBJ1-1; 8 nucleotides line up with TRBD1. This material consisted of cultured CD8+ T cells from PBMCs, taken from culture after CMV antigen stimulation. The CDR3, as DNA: TGTGCCAGCAGTTACGTCCACGGACAGGGCGGGCTAAACACTGAAGCTTTCTTT. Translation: CASSYVHGQGGLNTEAFF.